These 7 T cell receptor beta chains originate from one sample sequenced in a study of beta chain features in type 1 diabetes. General study points: Type 1 diabetes patients had moderately but significantly shorter TCRB CDR3s in all four CD4+ subsets.

cDNA synthesis used the whole RNA isolate, giving expressed TCRB sequences. The assay was immunoSEQ multiplex PCR, and TCRdb's table has in-frame clones only and misses some. The sample lists roughly 240,000 clones; around 24% were seen once. Antigen specificity for these receptors is unknown. Sequencing was done on a sample of naive CD4+ T cells from blood. These receptor sequences come from a woman aged 30 to 39 with type 1 diabetes.

The chain employs TRBV7-3 and TRBJ2-5; a possible D gene is TRBD1 (5 bases). V was shortened by 6 bases and J by 0 bases, with 8 bases between the two germline ends. The CDR3 spans 13 residues. Germline loops: CDR1 SGHTA, CDR2 FQGTGA. CDR3 sequence: CASSTGHQETQYF. CDR3 coding DNA: TGTGCCAGCAGTACAGGACACCAAGAGACCCAGTACTTC.

The sample holds a few counts of this clone. V gene TRBV29-1 combines with J gene TRBJ2-7; 11 nucleotides line up with TRBD2. Germline V lookup: CDR1 SQVTM, CDR2 ANQGSEA. Trimming removed 4 bases from V and 3 bases from J; junction bases left unmatched: 20. This CDR3 has 19 amino acids. CDR3 residues: CSVGGVRGPGTSGDYEQYF. The CDR3 DNA is TGCAGCGTTGGAGGCGTCAGGGGGCCCGGGACTAGCGGAGACTACGAGCAGTACTTC.

The gene calls are TRBV25-1 and TRBJ2-1; 7 bases line up with TRBD2. Trimming removed 10 bases from V and 4 bases from J; junction bases left unmatched: 13. Germline V gene sequence: CDR1 MGHDK, CDR2 SYGVNS. This CDR3 has 15 amino acids. The CDR3 DNA is TGTGCCACCAGGGAGGGGCCTTTGGGATACAATGAGCAGTTCTTC. Protein product: CATREGPLGYNEQFF.

The chain recombines TRBV9 with TRBJ2-1, with 9 bases identical to TRBD1. Looked up from germline, CDR1 is SGDLS and CDR2 is YYNGEE. With 0 bases clipped from V and 6 bases from J, the junction kept 4 bases outside the gene matches. The CDR3 covers 15 residues. The CDR3 DNA sequence: TGTGCCAGCAGCGTAGGCTGGACAGGGGTCAATGAGCAGTTCTTC. The encoded protein is CASSVGWTGVNEQFF.

The gene calls are TRBV29-1 and TRBJ1-3; D unresolved. Germline CDR1 is SQVTM and CDR2 is ANQGSEA. V was shortened by 3 bases and J by 0 bases, with 9 bases between the two germline ends. The CDR3 is 14 residues long. CDR3 protein: CSVDGLSSGNTIYF. CDR3 sequence (DNA): TGCAGCGTTGATGGGCTAAGCTCTGGAAACACCATATATTTT.

This chain connects TRBV10-3 to TRBJ2-1; TRBD2 agrees at 7 bases. The V and J ends lost 2 bases and 6 bases, in that order; junction bases with no gene match: 10. CDR1 ENHRY and CDR2 SYGVKD come from the germline V gene. CDR3 length equals 16 residues. CDR3 protein: CAISEQGGSWGNEQFF. The CDR3, as DNA: TGTGCCATCAGTGAGCAAGGCGGGAGTTGGGGCAATGAGCAGTTCTTC.

This clone was seen a few times. The chain links TRBV7-9 to TRBJ2-7, with 9 bases aligning to TRBD1. CDR1 is SEHNR and CDR2 is FQNEAQ in the germline V gene (reference sequence). Germline trimming cut 6 bases from V and 6 bases from J; bases unmatched to any gene: 9. The CDR3 totals 14 residues. CDR3 DNA sequence: TGTGCCAGCAGAACCGGGACAGGGTTCAGCGAGCAGTACTTC. Translation: CASRTGTGFSEQYF.